This T cell receptor beta chain came from a study of blood T cell repertoires in COVID-19. Germline-derived CDR1 and CDR2 are SNHLY and FYNNEI. The CDR3 runs to 16 residues. The V segment lost 1 base and the J segment 1 base; nucleotides outside the gene matches: 4. As originally analysed: Amplification with reference gene primers provided the estimates of nucleated cell counts. Method: immunoSEQ multiplex PCR; TCRdb's copy keeps in-frame clones and lacks some. Clonal size and the V and J genes are those of that table, whereas D and trimming came from the DNA. The data contain around 150,000 clones, 80% to 90% of them singletons.

Sequencing used peripheral blood. The chain recombines TRBV2 with TRBJ2-5; 9 positions match TRBD2. This sequence originates from a woman between 40 and 50 years old with acute or convalescent COVID-19. This chain's CDR3 is CASSEGRLAAQETQYF. As DNA, the CDR3 is TGTGCCAGCAGTGAAGGGAGACTAGCGGCCCAAGAGACCCAGTACTTC.